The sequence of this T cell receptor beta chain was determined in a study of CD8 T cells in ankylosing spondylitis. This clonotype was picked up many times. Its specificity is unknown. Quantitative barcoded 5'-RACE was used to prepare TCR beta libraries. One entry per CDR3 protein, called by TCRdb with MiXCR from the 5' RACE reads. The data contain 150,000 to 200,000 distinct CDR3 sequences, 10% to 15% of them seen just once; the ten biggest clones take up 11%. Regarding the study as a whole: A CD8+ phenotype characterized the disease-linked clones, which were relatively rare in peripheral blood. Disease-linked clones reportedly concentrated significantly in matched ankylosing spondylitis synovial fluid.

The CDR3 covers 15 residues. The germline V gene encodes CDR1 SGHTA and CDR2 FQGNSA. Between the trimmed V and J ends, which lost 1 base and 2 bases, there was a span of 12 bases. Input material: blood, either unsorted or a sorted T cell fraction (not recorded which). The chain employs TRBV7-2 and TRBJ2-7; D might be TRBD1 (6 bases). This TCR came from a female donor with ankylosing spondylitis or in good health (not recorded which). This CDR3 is CASSLGTGSPYEQYF. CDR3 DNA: TGTGCCAGCAGCTTAGGAACAGGGTCCCCCTACGAGCAGTACTTC.